Here is one TCR beta chain with its context. The V end was cut by 2 bases, the J end by 7 bases, with 18 bases between. Per the germline V gene, CDR1 is MNHEY and CDR2 is SVGEGT. The CDR3 covers 15 residues. This entry is derived from a study of T cell responses to AZD1222 COVID-19 vaccine. Assay: immunoSEQ multiplex PCR; the TCRdb copy retains only in-frame clones and omits some. The sample shows over 150,000 clones, about 90% of them seen only once. The chain is built from TRBV6-2 or TRBV6-3 and TRBJ2-7, with a tentative D call TRBD2 (6 bases). Sequenced here: peripheral blood, sampled on day 0 of AZD1222 vaccination. The clonotype comes from an adult in good health. The CDR3 here is CASSYGVRPGGEQYF. The CDR3 DNA is TGTGCCAGCAGTTACGGAGTCAGACCCGGGGGTGAGCAGTACTTC.